These T cell receptor beta chains were read from a single sample in a study of Graves' ophthalmopathy and Graves' hyperthyroidism. TCRdb reprocessed the multiplex PCR reads via MiXCR and lists one record per CDR3 protein. In the table there are 350,000 or so distinct CDR3 sequences, around a sixth of which are singletons. Specimen: peripheral blood. These receptors came from an adult man with Graves' ophthalmopathy. The CDR3 runs from the conserved cysteine through the conserved F or W. Fields, in order: V gene, D gene, J gene, clone size, CDR3 DNA, CDR3 protein. The D gene is left open where the match is weak. Size tells how often a clone was seen (once, few, many) or the class of an expanded clone, and some rows leave it out.

>TRBV30|-|TRBJ1-5|many
TGTGCCTGGGGCTCTAATCAGCCCCAGCATTTT
CAWGSNQPQHF
>TRBV24-1|-|TRBJ2-2|many
TGTGCCACCAGGGGGGACAACACCGGGGAGCTGTTTTTT
CATRGDNTGELFF
>TRBV30|-|TRBJ2-7|many
TGTGCCTGGAGTGTACCGCCCGGGGGACAGTTGGGGTACGAGCAGTACTTC
CAWSVPPGGQLGYEQYF
>TRBV13|-|TRBJ1-5|many
TGTGCCAGCAGCCGAGGTTCTGCTCAGCCCCAGCATTTT
CASSRGSAQPQHF
>TRBV12-3/TRBV12-4|TRBD2|TRBJ2-7|-
TGTGCCAGCAGGGGACTAGCGGCCCGATACGAGCAGTACTTC
CASRGLAARYEQYF
>TRBV28|-|TRBJ2-5|-
TGTGCCAGCAGTTCGTCGACTGTCCAAGAGACCCAGTACTTC
CASSSSTVQETQYF
>TRBV12-3/TRBV12-4|-|TRBJ2-1|many
TGTGCCAGCAGTTTTTATCGTACGGACAATGAGCAGTTCTTC
CASSFYRTDNEQFF
>TRBV5-1|-|TRBJ1-2|many
TGCGCCAGCAGCTTGTTCCACCAAGACTATGGCTACACCTTC
CASSLFHQDYGYTF
>TRBV6-1|-|TRBJ1-5|-
TGTGCCAGCAGTCATCAGGGTGGCGGGTATAGCAATCAGCCCCAGCATTTT
CASSHQGGGYSNQPQHF
>TRBV5-1|TRBD2|TRBJ2-5|many
TGCGCCAGCAGCTTGCGGGGGGACCAAGAGACCCAGTACTTC
CASSLRGDQETQYF
>TRBV6-2/TRBV6-3|-|TRBJ1-5|many
TGTGCCAGCAGGCCCGACAGTGTGGGCAATCAGCCCCAGCATTTT
CASRPDSVGNQPQHF
>TRBV20-1|-|TRBJ1-5|many
TGCAGTGCTAGGCACAGGGTAGGGCATCAGCCCCAGCATTTT
CSARHRVGHQPQHF
>TRBV28|TRBD2|TRBJ2-5|many
TGTGCCAGCAGTCCCATGACTAGCGGGGGCGAGACCCAGTACTTC
CASSPMTSGGETQYF
>TRBV7-2|TRBD2|TRBJ2-5|many
TGTGCCAGCAGCGTAGCGGGGGCCCAAGAGACCCAGTACTTC
CASSVAGAQETQYF
>TRBV12-3/TRBV12-4|-|TRBJ1-2|many
TGTGCCAGCAGGCAGACGGAGAGCTATGGCTACACCTTC
CASRQTESYGYTF
>TRBV20-1|-|TRBJ1-6|many
TGCAGTGTCGGGCGAGGAGGGGATTACAATTCACCCCTCCACTTT
CSVGRGGDYNSPLHF
>TRBV7-9|-|TRBJ1-6|-
TGTGCCAGCCATTTGGGGCAGGTTAATTCACCCCTCCACTTT
CASHLGQVNSPLHF
>TRBV12-3/TRBV12-4|TRBD2|TRBJ2-7|many
TGTGCCAGCAGAGGTACCGGGACTAGCGGGAGTAACTTCTACGAGCAGTACTTC
CASRGTGTSGSNFYEQYF
>TRBV7-3|-|TRBJ1-6|many
TGTGCCAGCAGCTTAATTGGCGGTTCACCCCTCCACTTT
CASSLIGGSPLHF
>TRBV6-2/TRBV6-3|TRBD2|TRBJ2-7|many
TGTGCCAGCAGTAGACTAGCGGGTTCCTTCTCCTACGAGCAGTACTTC
CASSRLAGSFSYEQYF
>TRBV12-3/TRBV12-4|TRBD1|TRBJ2-7|many
TGTGCCAGCAGTTTACTAAGGACAGGGTATCCCTACGAGCAGTACTTC
CASSLLRTGYPYEQYF
>TRBV5-1|-|TRBJ1-1|many
TGCGCCAGCAGCCCTTTAGGGGGGCTAACTGAAGCTTTCTTT
CASSPLGGLTEAFF
>TRBV11-2|-|TRBJ2-2|many
TGTGCCAGCAGCTTCGGACAGCTTTTTACCGGGGAGCTGTTTTTT
CASSFGQLFTGELFF